Listed below are T cell receptor beta chains from one sample, sequenced in a study of T cell clonotyping in hematopoietic cell transplantation. Only in-frame clones appear in the TCRdb table, and some are missing; sequencing was by immunoSEQ multiplex PCR. The sample consists of 13,000 to 15,000 clones, around two thirds of them appearing once. The source material was PBMCs. The receptors shown here come from a human donor who either received an allogeneic hematopoietic cell transplant for a myeloid malignancy or was a related donor (not recorded which). Some clones in this sample may be carry-over from other donors' samples. Both conserved end residues are part of each CDR3. A D gene is named only where the DNA matches it firmly. Part of the rows lack a size; the others show once, few, many or a class for expanded clones.

V: TRBV19; J: TRBJ2-3; D: TRBD1; size: .; DNA: TGTGCCAGTAGACCACAGGGGGCCGTAGCAGATACGCAGTATTTT; CDR3: CASRPQGAVADTQYF
V: TRBV6-1; J: TRBJ1-3; D: TRBD1; size: .; DNA: TGTGCCAGCGACCTGGGACAGTTAGGAAACACCATATATTTT; CDR3: CASDLGQLGNTIYF
V: TRBV9; J: TRBJ1-6; D: .; size: .; DNA: TGTGCCAGCAGCAGAGGGCCGGAGAATTCACCCCTCCACTTT; CDR3: CASSRGPENSPLHF
V: TRBV7-6; J: TRBJ1-2; D: .; size: medium-sized; DNA: TGTGCCAGCAGCTTAGATGGAGGGGGGCTTGAAGGCTACACCTTC; CDR3: CASSLDGGGLEGYTF
V: TRBV6-6; J: TRBJ1-2; D: .; size: .; DNA: TGTGCCAGCAGTCAGGGATATGGCTACACCTTC; CDR3: CASSQGYGYTF
V: TRBV25-1; J: TRBJ1-5; D: .; size: .; DNA: TGTGCCAGCAGTCCCTCCGATTGGGGCCCTCAGCCCCAGCATTTT; CDR3: CASSPSDWGPQPQHF
V: TRBV30; J: TRBJ1-1; D: .; size: .; DNA: TGTGCAGAGACCGCACTCAACACTGAAGCTTTCTTT; CDR3: CAETALNTEAFF
V: TRBV7-9; J: TRBJ2-3; D: .; size: few; DNA: TGTGCCAGCAGCTCCTCGACGCATTATACGCAGTATTTT; CDR3: CASSSSTHYTQYF
V: TRBV19; J: TRBJ1-5; D: .; size: .; DNA: TGTGCCAGTGCGGGGGGCGAGGTTTGGCAGCCCCAGCATTTT; CDR3: CASAGGEVWQPQHF
V: TRBV7-9; J: TRBJ2-1; D: TRBD2; size: .; DNA: TGTGCCAGCAGCTCCGGACTAGCGGGAGTCGATGAGCAGTTCTTC; CDR3: CASSSGLAGVDEQFF
V: TRBV14; J: TRBJ2-3; D: TRBD1; size: .; DNA: TGTGCCAGCAGCCCGCGCAGGGGGAGTAATGATGGTACGCAGTATTTT; CDR3: CASSPRRGSNDGTQYF
V: TRBV6-5; J: TRBJ1-4; D: .; size: few; DNA: TGTGCCAGCAGTTACTTGGGGAGTAGGGAAAAACTGTTTTTT; CDR3: CASSYLGSREKLFF
V: TRBV7-2; J: TRBJ2-3; D: TRBD2; size: .; DNA: TGTGCCAGCAGCTTAGTGGGGAGGGCGGGAGATACGCAGTATTTT; CDR3: CASSLVGRAGDTQYF
V: TRBV6-6; J: TRBJ1-5; D: .; size: once; DNA: TGTGCCAGCAGAAGTAACAGCAATCAGCCCCAGCATTTT; CDR3: CASRSNSNQPQHF
V: TRBV30; J: TRBJ2-2; D: .; size: few; DNA: TGTGCCTGGAGACGGCTCCTGAACACCGGGGAGCTGTTTTTT; CDR3: CAWRRLLNTGELFF
V: TRBV27; J: TRBJ1-5; D: .; size: .; DNA: TGTGCCAGCAGTTTAGGGGGGAACATGAACAATCAGCCCCAGCATTTT; CDR3: CASSLGGNMNNQPQHF
V: TRBV2; J: TRBJ1-6; D: .; size: .; DNA: TGTGCCAGCAGTTACCTGGACAGCTCCTATAATTCACCCCTCCACTTT; CDR3: CASSYLDSSYNSPLHF